What follows are 2 T cell receptor beta chains derived from one specimen sequenced in a study of blood T cell repertoires in COVID-19. This table comes from immunoSEQ multiplex PCR, and its TCRdb copy is limited to in-frame clones, with some not included. The sample includes around 190,000 clones, around 85% of them seen just once. The source material was peripheral blood. The receptors stem from a man between 65 and 85 years old with active or convalescent COVID-19.

The V call is TRBV7-9, the J call TRBJ2-1, with 7 bases that match TRBD2. The CDR3 totals 16 residues. J lost 4 bases, V lost 7 bases, and 13 bases had no gene match. Germline CDR1 is SEHNR and CDR2 is FQNEAQ (reference sequence). The CDR3 reads CASNPRLGGLYNEQFF. The CDR3 nucleotides read TGTGCCAGCAACCCTCGGCTCGGGGGGTTATACAATGAGCAGTTCTTC.

The V gene is TRBV7-6, the J gene TRBJ2-7, with 8 bases aligning to TRBD2. The V segment lost 5 bases and the J segment 2 bases; nucleotides outside the gene matches: 8. Looked up from germline, CDR1 is SGHVS and CDR2 is FNYEAQ. The CDR3 length is 15 residues. CDR3 in amino acids: CASSQFGRGAYEQYF. The CDR3 DNA reads TGTGCCAGCAGCCAATTCGGGCGGGGGGCCTACGAGCAGTACTTC. The full variable domain, with the rest looked up from reference TRBV7-6 and TRBJ2-7, is GAGVSQSPRYKVTKRGQDVALRCDPISGHVSLYWYRQALGQGPEFLTYFNYEAQQDKSGLPNDRFSAERPEGSISTLTIQRTEQRDSAMYRCASSQFGRGAYEQYFGPGTRLTVT.